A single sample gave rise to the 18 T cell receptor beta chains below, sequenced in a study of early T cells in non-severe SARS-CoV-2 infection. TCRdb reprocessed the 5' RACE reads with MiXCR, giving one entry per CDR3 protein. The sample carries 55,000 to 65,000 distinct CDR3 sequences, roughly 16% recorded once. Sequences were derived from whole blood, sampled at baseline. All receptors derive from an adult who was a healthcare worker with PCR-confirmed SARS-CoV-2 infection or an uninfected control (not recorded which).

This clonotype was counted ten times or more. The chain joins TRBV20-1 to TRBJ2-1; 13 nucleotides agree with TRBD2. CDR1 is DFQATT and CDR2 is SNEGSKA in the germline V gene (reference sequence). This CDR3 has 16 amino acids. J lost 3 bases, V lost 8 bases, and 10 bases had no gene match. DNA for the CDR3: TGCAGTACCGATGGTGGGACTAGCGGGAACTACAATGAGCAGTTCTTC. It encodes CSTDGGTSGNYNEQFF.

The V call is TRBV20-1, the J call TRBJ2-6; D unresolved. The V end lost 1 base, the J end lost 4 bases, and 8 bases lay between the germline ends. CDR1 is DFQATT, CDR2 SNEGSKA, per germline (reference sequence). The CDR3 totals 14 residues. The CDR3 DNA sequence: TGCAGTGCTAGAGCAGGTATCGGGGCCAACGTCCTGACTTTC. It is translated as CSARAGIGANVLTF.

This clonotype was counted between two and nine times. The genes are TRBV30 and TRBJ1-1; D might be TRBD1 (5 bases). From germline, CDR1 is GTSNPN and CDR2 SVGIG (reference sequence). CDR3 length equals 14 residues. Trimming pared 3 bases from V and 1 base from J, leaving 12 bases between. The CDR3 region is CAWRRWGENTEAFF. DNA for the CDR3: TGTGCCTGGAGGCGGTGGGGGGAGAACACTGAAGCTTTCTTT.

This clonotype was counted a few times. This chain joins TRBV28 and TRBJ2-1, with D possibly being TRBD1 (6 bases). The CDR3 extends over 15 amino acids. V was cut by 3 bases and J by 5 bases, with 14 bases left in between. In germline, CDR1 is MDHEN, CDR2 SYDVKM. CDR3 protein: CASSFLGADNNEQFF. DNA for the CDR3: TGTGCCAGCAGTTTCCTGGGGGCCGACAACAATGAGCAGTTCTTC.

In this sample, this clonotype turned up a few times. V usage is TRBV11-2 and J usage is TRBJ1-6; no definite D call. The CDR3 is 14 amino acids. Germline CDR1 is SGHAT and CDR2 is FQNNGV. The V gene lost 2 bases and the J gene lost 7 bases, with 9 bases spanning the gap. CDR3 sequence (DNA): TGTGCCAGCAGCTTATATGGACGAAATTCACCCCTCCACTTT. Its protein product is CASSLYGRNSPLHF.

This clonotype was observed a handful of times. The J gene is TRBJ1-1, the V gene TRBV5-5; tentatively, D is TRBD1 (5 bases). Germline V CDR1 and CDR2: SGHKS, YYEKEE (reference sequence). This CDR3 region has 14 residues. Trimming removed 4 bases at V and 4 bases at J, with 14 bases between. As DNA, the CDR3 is TGTGCCAGCAGCGGCTATTTTGGGGGCACTGAAGCTTTCTTT. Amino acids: CASSGYFGGTEAFF.

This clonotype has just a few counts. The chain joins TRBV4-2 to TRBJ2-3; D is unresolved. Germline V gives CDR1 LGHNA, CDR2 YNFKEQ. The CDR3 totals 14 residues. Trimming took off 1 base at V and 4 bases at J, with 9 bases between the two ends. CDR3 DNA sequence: TGTGCCAGCAGCCAAGGGGCCACGGCAGATACGCAGTATTTT. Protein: CASSQGATADTQYF.

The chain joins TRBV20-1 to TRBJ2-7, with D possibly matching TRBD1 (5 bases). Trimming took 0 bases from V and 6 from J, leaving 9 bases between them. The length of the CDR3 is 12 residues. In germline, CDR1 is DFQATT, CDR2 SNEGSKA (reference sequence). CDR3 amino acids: CSARDGASEQYF. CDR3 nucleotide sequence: TGCAGTGCTAGAGATGGGGCGTCCGAGCAGTACTTC.

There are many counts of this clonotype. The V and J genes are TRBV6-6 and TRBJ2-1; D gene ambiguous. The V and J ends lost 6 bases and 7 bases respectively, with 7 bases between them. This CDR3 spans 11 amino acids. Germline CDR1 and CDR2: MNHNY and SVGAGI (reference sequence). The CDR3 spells CASSTQNEQFF. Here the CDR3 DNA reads TGTGCCAGCAGCACCCAGAATGAGCAGTTCTTC.

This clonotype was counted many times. CDR3 protein: CASRSFGGEKLFF. In nucleotides, the CDR3 is TGTGCCAGCAGATCCTTTGGGGGCGAAAAACTGTTTTTT. The chain uses TRBV2 and TRBJ1-4; tentative D call: TRBD1 (6 bases). Trimming pared 6 bases from V and 8 bases from J, leaving 13 bases between. The V gene's germline CDR1 is SNHLY and CDR2 FYNNEI. The CDR3 covers 13 residues.

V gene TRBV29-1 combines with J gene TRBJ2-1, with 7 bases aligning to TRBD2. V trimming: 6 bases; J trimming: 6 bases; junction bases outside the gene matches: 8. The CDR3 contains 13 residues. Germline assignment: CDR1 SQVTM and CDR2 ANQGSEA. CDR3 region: CSVYGLGGNEQFF. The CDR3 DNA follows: TGCAGCGTCTACGGACTAGGAGGCAATGAGCAGTTCTTC.

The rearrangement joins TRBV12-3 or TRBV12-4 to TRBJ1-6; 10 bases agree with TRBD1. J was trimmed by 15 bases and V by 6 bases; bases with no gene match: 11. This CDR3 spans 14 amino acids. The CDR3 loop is CASRQWDRGPDLHF. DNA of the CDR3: TGTGCCAGCAGACAGTGGGACAGGGGACCAGACCTCCACTTT.

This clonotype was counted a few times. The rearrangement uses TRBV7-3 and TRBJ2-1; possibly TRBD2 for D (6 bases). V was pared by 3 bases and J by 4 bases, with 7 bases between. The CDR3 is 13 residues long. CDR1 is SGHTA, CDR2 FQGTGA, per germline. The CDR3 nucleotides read TGTGCCAGCAGCTTCGGGGGTTACAATGAGCAGTTCTTC. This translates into CASSFGGYNEQFF. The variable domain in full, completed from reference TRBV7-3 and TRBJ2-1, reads GAGVSQTPSNKVTEKGKYVELRCDPISGHTALYWYRQSLGQGPEFLIYFQGTGAADDSGLPNDRFFAVRPEGSVSTLKIQRTERGDSAVYLCASSFGGYNEQFFGPGTRLTVL.

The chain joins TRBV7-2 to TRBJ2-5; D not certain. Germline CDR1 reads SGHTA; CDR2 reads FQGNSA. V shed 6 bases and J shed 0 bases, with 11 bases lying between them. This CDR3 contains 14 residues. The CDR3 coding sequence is TGTGCCAGCAGGTTGGGCGGAAACCAAGAGACCCAGTACTTC. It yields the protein CASRLGGNQETQYF.

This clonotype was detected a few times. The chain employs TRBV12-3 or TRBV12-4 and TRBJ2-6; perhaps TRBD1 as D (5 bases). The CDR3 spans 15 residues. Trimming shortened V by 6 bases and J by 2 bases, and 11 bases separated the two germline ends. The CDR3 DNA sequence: TGTGCCAGCAGACCAAGGGGCGCTGGGGCCAACGTCCTGACTTTC. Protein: CASRPRGAGANVLTF.

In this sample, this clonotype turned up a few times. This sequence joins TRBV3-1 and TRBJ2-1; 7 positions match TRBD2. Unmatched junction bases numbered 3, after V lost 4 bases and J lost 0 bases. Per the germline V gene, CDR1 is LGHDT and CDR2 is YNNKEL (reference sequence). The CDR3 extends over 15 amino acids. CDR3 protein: CASSPLAASYNEQFF. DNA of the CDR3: TGTGCCAGCAGCCCTCTAGCGGCCTCCTACAATGAGCAGTTCTTC.

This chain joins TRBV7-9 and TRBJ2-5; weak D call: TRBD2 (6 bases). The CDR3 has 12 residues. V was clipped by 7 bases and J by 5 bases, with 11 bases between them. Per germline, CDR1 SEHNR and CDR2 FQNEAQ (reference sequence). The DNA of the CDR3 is TGTGCCAGCAACCGGGAGCAGGAGACCCAGTACTTC. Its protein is CASNREQETQYF.

DNA of the CDR3: TGTGCCAGCACCCAGGGCTCCCCCGTAGATACGCAGTATTTT. Residues: CASTQGSPVDTQYF. The chain couples TRBV27 to TRBJ2-3, with D perhaps TRBD1 (5 bases). Germline V CDR1 and CDR2: MNHEY, SMNVEV (reference sequence). Trimming stripped 7 bases from V and 5 bases from J, with 16 bases between. The CDR3 covers 14 residues.